Below are 29 T cell receptor beta chains sequenced from a single sample in a study of OX40 agonist ivuxolimab in advanced cancers. Clones were read by immunoSEQ multiplex PCR, and TCRdb kept only the in-frame ones, dropping some. The data contain more than 55,000 clones, around 86% of them seen just once; the ten biggest clones take up 3.9%. Sequenced material: CD4+ or CD8+ T cells sorted from blood, taken in a trial of the OX40 agonist ivuxolimab. These receptors all stem from an adult with an advanced solid tumor such as melanoma, head and neck, liver or kidney cancer.

The rearrangement uses TRBV27 and TRBJ2-5; D is tentatively TRBD1 or TRBD2 (5 bases each). The germline V and J ends were trimmed by 5 bases and 3 bases, with 10 bases remaining between them. The CDR3 contains 13 residues. The germline V gene encodes CDR1 MNHEY and CDR2 SMNVEV (reference sequence). The CDR3 reads CASSRGAEETQYF. The CDR3 DNA is TGTGCCAGCAGTCGAGGGGCCGAAGAGACCCAGTACTTC.

The rearrangement links TRBV6-5 to TRBJ1-4, with 7 nucleotides matching TRBD1. V shed 6 bases and J 3 bases; nucleotides not matched to a gene: 4. The CDR3 has 14 residues. Germline CDR1 reads MNHEY; CDR2 reads SVGAGI. DNA for the CDR3: TGTGCCAGCAGCCAGGGGACAGCTAATGAAAAACTGTTTTTT. This gives the protein CASSQGTANEKLFF.

The CDR3 loop is CASSLGPGLAGGLEQFF. The CDR3 DNA sequence: TGTGCCAGCAGCTTAGGTCCCGGACTAGCGGGGGGGCTTGAGCAGTTCTTC. The chain combines TRBV7-8 with TRBJ2-1, with 15 bases identical to TRBD2. Unmatched junction bases numbered 7, after V lost 1 base and J lost 9 bases. This CDR3 is built from 17 residues. CDR1 and CDR2 from the germline V gene are SGHVS and FQNEAQ.

V is TRBV12-5 and J is TRBJ2-6, with TRBD1 matching 11 bases. The germline V gene encodes CDR1 LGHNT and CDR2 FRNRAP. This CDR3 region has 19 residues. J was trimmed by 1 base and V by 3 bases; bases with no gene match: 8. CDR3 sequence reads: CASGFSGTGGFSGANVLTF. As DNA, the CDR3 is TGTGCTAGTGGTTTTTCCGGGACAGGGGGTTTTTCTGGGGCCAACGTCCTGACTTTC.

The gene calls are TRBV7-2 and TRBJ2-2; D is possibly TRBD1 (5 bases). V was clipped by 2 bases and J by 0 bases, with 16 bases between them. CDR3 length equals 18 residues. Germline-derived CDR1 and CDR2 are SGHTA and FQGNSA. CDR3 DNA sequence: TGTGCCAGCAGCTTAAATGTCAGGGTCATTACGAACACCGGGGAGCTGTTTTTT. It is translated as CASSLNVRVITNTGELFF.

The chain carries TRBV5-5 and TRBJ1-5; D is perhaps TRBD1 (5 bases). The CDR3 is made up of 14 amino acids. V was clipped by 4 bases and J by 5 bases, with 13 bases between them. Germline assignment: CDR1 SGHKS and CDR2 YYEKEE (reference sequence). The CDR3 coding sequence is TGTGCCAGCAGCCAGGGTGTTTTGGATCAGCCCCAGCATTTT. As protein: CASSQGVLDQPQHF.

The chain couples TRBV11-3 to TRBJ1-1, with a possible D match to TRBD1 (5 bases). The CDR3 extends over 14 amino acids. The V and J ends lost 5 bases and 4 bases respectively, with 14 bases between them. Germline-derived CDR1 and CDR2 are SGHNT and YENEEA. This CDR3 is CASSPQGPSTEAFF. DNA of the CDR3: TGTGCCAGCAGCCCCCAGGGTCCCAGCACTGAAGCTTTCTTT.

The chain couples TRBV6-4 to TRBJ1-6, with 8 bases matching TRBD1. From germline, CDR1 is MRHNA and CDR2 SNTAGT. This CDR3 region has 14 residues. V lost 6 bases and J lost 9; bases outside the gene matches: 7. The CDR3 here is CASREDRVGSPLHF. The DNA of the CDR3 is TGTGCCAGCAGGGAGGACAGGGTCGGTTCACCCCTCCACTTT.

The chain has TRBV6-6 and TRBJ1-5, with D possibly matching TRBD1 (5 bases). V lost 6 bases and J 6 bases, leaving 18 bases between the germline ends. In germline, CDR1 is MNHNY, CDR2 SVGAGI (reference sequence). This CDR3 has 15 residues. The CDR3 bases are TGTGCCAGCAGCCAGACAGTAGGAGGATCTCAGCCCCAGCATTTT. Translated, it gives CASSQTVGGSQPQHF.

This sequence joins TRBV7-2 and TRBJ2-7; 10 nucleotides align to TRBD2. The germline V gene encodes CDR1 SGHTA and CDR2 FQGNSA. The V segment lost 5 bases and the J segment 2 bases; nucleotides outside the gene matches: 12. This CDR3 comprises 17 residues. The CDR3 sequence is CASSPRGRTSGAYEQYF. CDR3 in DNA: TGTGCCAGCAGCCCACGCGGCAGGACTAGCGGAGCCTACGAGCAGTACTTC.

This chain joins TRBV5-1 and TRBJ1-5; D might be TRBD1 (6 bases). V dropped 0 bases and J dropped 5 bases, with 6 bases sitting between them. The CDR3 is made up of 13 amino acids. CDR1 SGHRS and CDR2 YFSETQ come from the germline V gene. The CDR3 coding sequence is TGCGCCAGCAGCTTGGACAGGGATCAGCCCCAGCATTTT. As protein: CASSLDRDQPQHF.

The gene calls are TRBV2 and TRBJ2-2, with D possibly being TRBD2 (5 bases). Deletions cut 6 bases from V and 4 bases from J, with 12 bases between. Germline loops: CDR1 SNHLY, CDR2 FYNNEI. The length of the CDR3 is 14 residues. CDR3 residues: CASRTRVGTGELFF. The CDR3 DNA follows: TGTGCCAGCAGGACGAGGGTTGGCACCGGGGAGCTGTTTTTT. Variable domain in full (rest from reference TRBV2 and TRBJ2-2): EPEVTQTPSHQVTQMGQEVILRCVPISNHLYFYWYRQILGQKVEFLVSFYNNEISEKSEIFDDQFSVERPDGSNFTLKIRSTKLEDSAMYFCASRTRVGTGELFFGEGSRLTVL.

The chain links TRBV10-3 to TRBJ1-6, with D hard to call. The V gene lost 3 bases and the J gene lost 8 bases, with 5 bases spanning the gap. Germline CDR1 and CDR2: ENHRY and SYGVKD. This CDR3 is built from 12 residues. The CDR3 region is CAISDVHSPLHF. In DNA, the CDR3 is TGTGCCATCAGTGATGTCCATTCACCCCTCCACTTT.

The V and J genes are TRBV5-4 and TRBJ1-1, with D uncertain. Germline-derived CDR1 and CDR2 are SGHNT and YYREEE (reference sequence). Trimming removed 0 bases at V and 3 bases at J, with 6 bases between. CDR3 length: 13 residues. Written as DNA, the CDR3 is TGTGCCAGCAGCTTGGAAGAGGACACTGAAGCTTTCTTT. Translating it yields CASSLEEDTEAFF.

V usage is TRBV11-2 and J usage is TRBJ1-4; D not resolved. Germline assignment: CDR1 SGHAT and CDR2 FQNNGV. The V end lost 3 bases, the J end lost 0 bases, and 5 bases lay between the germline ends. This CDR3 is 14 amino acids long. The CDR3 is CASSFGSTNEKLFF. In DNA form, the CDR3 reads TGTGCCAGCAGCTTTGGTTCAACTAATGAAAAACTGTTTTTT.

The CDR3 nucleotides are TGTGCCAGCAGTCGACAGCGGTATAGCAATCAGCCCCAGCATTTT. Translation gives CASSRQRYSNQPQHF. The gene calls are TRBV2 and TRBJ1-5; the D gene is possibly TRBD1 (5 bases). V was shortened by 5 bases and J by 0 bases, with 11 bases between the two germline ends. The CDR3 contains 15 residues. Germline V CDR1 and CDR2: SNHLY, FYNNEI.

This clone has only one observation. The chain joins TRBV5-1 to TRBJ1-1; the D gene is possibly TRBD1 (5 bases). The CDR3 loop spans 16 amino acids. Trimming took off 1 base at V and 0 bases at J, with 13 bases between the two ends. Germline V CDR1 and CDR2: SGHRS, YFSETQ. The CDR3 is CASSLSRGELNTEAFF. The CDR3 DNA reads as TGCGCCAGCAGCTTGTCCCGGGGGGAGCTGAACACTGAAGCTTTCTTT. Looking up the rest from reference TRBV5-1 and TRBJ1-1 gives the full variable domain: KAGVTQTPRYLIKTRGQQVTLSCSPISGHRSVSWYQQTPGQGLQFLFEYFSETQRNKGNFPGRFSGRQFSNSRSEMNVSTLELGDSALYLCASSLSRGELNTEAFFGQGTRLTVV.

This chain joins TRBV18 and TRBJ1-5; a weak D match, TRBD1 (6 bases). Trimming removed 3 bases from V and 0 bases from J, with 21 bases in between. Germline assignment: CDR1 KGHSH and CDR2 LQKENI. The CDR3 runs 19 residues. CDR3 region: CASSPSFMGGDNSNQPQHF. The DNA for the CDR3 is TGTGCCAGCTCACCCTCATTCATGGGGGGGGACAATAGCAATCAGCCCCAGCATTTT.

The genes are TRBV7-2 and TRBJ1-5, with D perhaps TRBD1 (6 bases). CDR1 and CDR2 from the germline V gene are SGHTA and FQGNSA. The germline V and J ends were trimmed by 2 bases and 7 bases, with 15 bases remaining between them. This CDR3 region has 15 residues. The CDR3 region is CASSLFGGRRQPQHF. The CDR3 DNA reads TGTGCCAGCAGCTTATTTGGGGGGCGCCGGCAGCCCCAGCATTTT.

V usage is TRBV7-6 and J usage is TRBJ2-3; D remains unclear. The CDR3 sequence is 13 residues long. The germline gives CDR1 SGHVS, CDR2 FNYEAQ. The germline V and J ends were trimmed by 4 bases and 6 bases, with 11 bases remaining between them. CDR3 DNA sequence: TGTGCCAGCAGCTCCAAAGGGATGGATACGCAGTATTTT. This translates into CASSSKGMDTQYF.

This clone was observed a few times. The V gene is TRBV5-1, the J gene TRBJ1-5, with D uncertain. The CDR3 runs 15 residues. The V gene lost 2 bases and the J gene lost 0 bases, with 9 bases spanning the gap. Germline V lookup: CDR1 SGHRS, CDR2 YFSETQ. The chain's CDR3 is CASSFDGDSNQPQHF. The CDR3, as DNA: TGCGCCAGCAGCTTTGACGGAGATAGCAATCAGCCCCAGCATTTT.

This clone occurred a few times. The rearrangement links TRBV2 to TRBJ2-5, with TRBD2 matching 7 bases. Germline V CDR1 and CDR2: SNHLY, FYNNEI. This CDR3 comprises 13 residues. The J segment lost 1 base and the V segment lost 7 bases, leaving 3 bases of the junction unmatched. The CDR3 region has the DNA TGTGCCAGCAAGCGGACTAGCCAAGAGACCCAGTACTTC. Protein: CASKRTSQETQYF.

The chain recombines TRBV30 with TRBJ2-7; a weak D match, TRBD1 (6 bases). This CDR3 region has 12 residues. Trimming cost V 2 bases and J 4 bases, with 9 bases left between them. CDR1 GTSNPN and CDR2 SVGIG come from the germline V gene (reference sequence). CDR3 sequence (DNA): TGTGCCTGGAGTCGGACAGTATACGAGCAGTACTTC. It yields the protein CAWSRTVYEQYF.

The chain employs TRBV4-3 and TRBJ1-2; no clear D. The CDR3 has 15 amino acids. Germline V CDR1 and CDR2: LGHNA, YSLEER. Trimming cost V 0 bases and J 4 bases, with 12 bases left between them. This chain's CDR3 is CASSQDLALVYGYTF. DNA of the CDR3: TGCGCCAGCAGCCAAGATCTCGCATTGGTCTATGGCTACACCTTC.

This clone was counted only a few times. The chain is built from TRBV27 and TRBJ2-1; TRBD1 aligns across 10 bases. Germline loops: CDR1 MNHEY, CDR2 SMNVEV (reference sequence). The CDR3 loop spans 15 amino acids. V shed 6 bases, J shed 3 bases, and the junction held 5 bases outside the gene matches. The CDR3 loop reads CASSPDRGHYNEQFF. Here the CDR3 DNA reads TGTGCCAGCAGCCCTGACAGGGGGCACTACAATGAGCAGTTCTTC.

In DNA, the CDR3 is TGTGCCAGCAGCCTCTTCCCCTCGATGAACACTGAAGCTTTCTTT. Protein: CASSLFPSMNTEAFF. The chain is built from TRBV4-2 and TRBJ1-1; D gene unclear. The CDR3 length is 15 residues. In germline, CDR1 is LGHNA, CDR2 YNFKEQ. Trimming left V 4 bases short and J 0 bases short, with 12 bases between.

This sequence joins TRBV19 and TRBJ1-2, with 7 bases matching TRBD1. Germline CDR1 reads LNHDA; CDR2 reads SQIVND (reference sequence). The length of the CDR3 is 14 residues. The V and J ends lost 3 bases and 4 bases, in that order; junction bases with no gene match: 5. In nucleotides, the CDR3 is TGTGCCAGTAGTATTGGACAGGACCGCTATGGCTACACCTTC. Encoded protein: CASSIGQDRYGYTF.

The rearrangement links TRBV6-5 to TRBJ2-7, with 12 bases identical to TRBD1. This CDR3 has 15 residues. In germline, CDR1 is MNHEY, CDR2 SVGAGI. V was pared by 5 bases and J by 9 bases, with 11 bases of the junction left unmatched. CDR3: CASSRGGTGGSWQYF. The CDR3 DNA follows: TGTGCCAGCAGTAGGGGTGGGACAGGGGGCAGTTGGCAGTACTTC.

For this clone: A junction boundary mismatches the germline segment, possibly from a read error. The chain is built from TRBV10-3 and TRBJ2-7, with TRBD1 matching 11 bases. Looked up from germline, CDR1 is ENHRY and CDR2 is SYGVKD. The CDR3 contains 14 residues. CDR3: CASSLSGTGGEQYF. In DNA, the CDR3 is TGTGCCAGCAGTCTCTCCGGGACAGGGGGCGAGCAGTACTTC.